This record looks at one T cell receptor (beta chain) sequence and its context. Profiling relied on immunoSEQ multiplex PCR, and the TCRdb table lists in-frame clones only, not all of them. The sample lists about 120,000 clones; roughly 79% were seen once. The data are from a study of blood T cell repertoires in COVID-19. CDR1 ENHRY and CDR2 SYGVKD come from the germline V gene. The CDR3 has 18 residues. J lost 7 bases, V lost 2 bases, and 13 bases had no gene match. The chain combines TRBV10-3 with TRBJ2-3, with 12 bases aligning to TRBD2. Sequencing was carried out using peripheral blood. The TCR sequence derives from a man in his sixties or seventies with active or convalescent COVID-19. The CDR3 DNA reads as TGTGCCATCAGTGAGCCCGCTAGCGGGGGGGGCCGGAGGTATACGCAGTATTTT. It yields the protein CAISEPASGGGRRYTQYF.